A single sample gave rise to the 13 T cell receptor beta chains below, sequenced in a study of blood T cell repertoires in COVID-19. Clones were read by immunoSEQ multiplex PCR, and TCRdb kept only the in-frame ones, dropping some. The sample has over 110,000 clones; 88% are singletons. Sequencing used peripheral blood. Every receptor here comes from a man aged 70-80 years with acute or convalescent COVID-19.

This chain links TRBV24-1 with TRBJ2-5; 11 bases map to TRBD1. Trimming removed 3 bases from V and 5 bases from J; junction bases left unmatched: 7. Germline V CDR1 and CDR2: KGHDR, SFDVKD. This CDR3 is 16 amino acids long. CDR3 bases: TGTGCCACCAGTGATCCGGACAGGGGGCCGATGGAGACCCAGTACTTC. Protein sequence: CATSDPDRGPMETQYF.

The rearrangement links TRBV12-3 or TRBV12-4 to TRBJ1-6; D is unresolved. The V end lost 6 bases, the J end lost 12 bases, and 9 bases lay between the germline ends. The CDR3 extends over 11 amino acids. The CDR3 reads CASSREGPLHF. Written as DNA, the CDR3 is TGTGCCAGCAGCCGAGAGGGACCCCTCCACTTT.

CDR3 nucleotides: TGTGCCAGTAGTATGGTAGCGGGAGTTCGGGAGCAGTTCTTC. It yields the protein CASSMVAGVREQFF. The chain is built from TRBV19 and TRBJ2-1, with 9 nucleotides matching TRBD2. J gave up 10 bases and V 3 bases, and 7 bases lay outside the gene matches. This CDR3 is 14 amino acids long. Germline loops: CDR1 LNHDA, CDR2 SQIVND (reference sequence).

V is TRBV5-6 and J is TRBJ1-1; D might be TRBD1 (5 bases). The CDR3 contains 14 residues. Per the germline V gene, CDR1 is SGHDT and CDR2 is YYEEEE. V was clipped by 0 bases and J by 2 bases, with 8 bases between them. CDR3 sequence: CASSLGQYNTEAFF. The CDR3 region has the DNA TGTGCCAGCAGCTTGGGACAGTACAACACTGAAGCTTTCTTT.

The chain links TRBV19 to TRBJ2-7, with 9 bases that match TRBD2. Trimming at V came to 4 bases and at J to 0 bases, leaving 16 bases not matched to a gene. Germline V gives CDR1 LNHDA, CDR2 SQIVND (reference sequence). The CDR3 has 19 amino acids. The CDR3 DNA reads TGTGCCAGTAGTACCATACCGAGCCTAGCGGGGTTGAGCTCCTACGAGCAGTACTTC. Protein: CASSTIPSLAGLSSYEQYF. Drawing the rest from reference TRBV19 and TRBJ2-7, the complete variable domain is DGGITQSPKYLFRKEGQNVTLSCEQNLNHDAMYWYRQDPGQGLRLIYYSQIVNDFQKGDIAEGYSVSREKKESFPLTVTSAQKNPTAFYLCASSTIPSLAGLSSYEQYFGPGTRLTVT.

This chain links TRBV5-4 with TRBJ2-3; D might be TRBD2 (6 bases). Trimming removed 3 bases at V and 5 bases at J, with 13 bases between. CDR1 and CDR2 from the germline V gene are SGHNT and YYREEE (reference sequence). The CDR3 loop spans 14 amino acids. This chain's CDR3 is CASSSASDGDTQYF. The CDR3 coding sequence is TGTGCCAGCAGCTCGGCTAGCGATGGAGATACGCAGTATTTT.

This clone was seen a few times. J is TRBJ2-7 and V is TRBV19, with 11 positions matching TRBD1. The CDR3 runs 17 residues. Germline lookup yields CDR1 LNHDA and CDR2 SQIVND (reference sequence). J gave up 3 bases and V 5 bases, and 12 bases lay outside the gene matches. CDR3 nucleotide sequence: TGTGCCAGTAGTCCTACCGGGCGGACAGGGGGCCACTACGAGCAGTACTTC. Translating it yields CASSPTGRTGGHYEQYF.

The chain joins TRBV3-1 (or the pseudogene TRBV3-2) to TRBJ1-5; 7 bases are shared with TRBD1. The CDR3 loop spans 16 amino acids. V lost 1 base and J lost 2; bases outside the gene matches: 5. Germline-derived CDR1 and CDR2 are LGHDT and YNNKEL (reference sequence). CDR3 DNA sequence: TGTGCCAGCAGCCAAGGACAGGGTGGGCGCAATCAGCCCCAGCATTTT. Translating it yields CASSQGQGGRNQPQHF.

This clone showed up just a few times. This rearrangement joins TRBV5-1 to TRBJ1-3; D remains ambiguous. Looked up from germline, CDR1 is SGHRS and CDR2 is YFSETQ. This CDR3 contains 13 residues. Trimming removed 0 bases from V and 8 bases from J, with 9 bases in between. The CDR3 DNA sequence: TGCGCCAGCAGCTTGGTTCCGGCGGACACCATATATTTT. Amino acids: CASSLVPADTIYF. Supplemented by reference TRBV5-1 and TRBJ1-3, the full variable domain reads KAGVTQTPRYLIKTRGQQVTLSCSPISGHRSVSWYQQTPGQGLQFLFEYFSETQRNKGNFPGRFSGRQFSNSRSEMNVSTLELGDSALYLCASSLVPADTIYFGEGSWLTVV.

The V gene is TRBV11-2, the J gene TRBJ1-2; possibly TRBD1 for D (5 bases). This CDR3 is 13 amino acids long. Germline lookup yields CDR1 SGHAT and CDR2 FQNNGV. Between the trimmed V and J ends, which lost 5 bases and 8 bases, there was a span of 15 bases. Here the CDR3 DNA reads TGTGCCAGCAGCGTCCCAGGGTCGGCCGGCTACACCTTC. It encodes CASSVPGSAGYTF.

The rearrangement joins TRBV2 to TRBJ2-5, with TRBD2 identical over 13 bases. The CDR3 is 16 amino acids. Germline V gives CDR1 SNHLY, CDR2 FYNNEI. V was pared by 6 bases and J by 3 bases, with 7 bases of the junction left unmatched. CDR3 residues: CASRRGLAGEKETQYF. The CDR3 DNA follows: TGTGCCAGCAGGCGCGGACTAGCGGGGGAAAAAGAGACCCAGTACTTC.

The chain links TRBV6-2 or TRBV6-3 to TRBJ2-4, with D perhaps matching TRBD1 (6 bases). From germline, CDR1 is MNHEY and CDR2 SVGEGT. This CDR3 spans 14 amino acids. The ends were cut back, 6 bases at V and 6 bases at J, with 15 bases in the middle. The CDR3 DNA follows: TGTGCCAGCAGATACACCGGGACACCAAACATTCAGTACTTC. This encodes CASRYTGTPNIQYF.

The sample holds a few counts of this clone. This rearrangement joins TRBV6-5 to TRBJ2-1, with 10 bases that match TRBD2. The CDR3 runs 15 residues. Losses at the gene ends were 6 bases for V and 4 bases for J; bases not matched to a gene: 6. The V gene's germline CDR1 is MNHEY and CDR2 SVGAGI. Here the CDR3 reads CASRARTSGYNEQFF. The CDR3 nucleotides are TGTGCCAGCAGGGCCCGGACTAGCGGATACAATGAGCAGTTCTTC.